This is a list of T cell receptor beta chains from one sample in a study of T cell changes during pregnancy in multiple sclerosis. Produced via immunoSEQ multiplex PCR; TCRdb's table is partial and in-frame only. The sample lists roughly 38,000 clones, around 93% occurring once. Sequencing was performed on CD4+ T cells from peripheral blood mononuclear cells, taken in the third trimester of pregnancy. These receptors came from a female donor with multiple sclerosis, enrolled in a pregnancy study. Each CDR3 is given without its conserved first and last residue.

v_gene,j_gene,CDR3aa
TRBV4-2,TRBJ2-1,ASSLGTAWNEQF
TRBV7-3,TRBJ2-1,ASSTGLAGNEQF
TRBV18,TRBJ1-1,ASSDRGQGRTEAF
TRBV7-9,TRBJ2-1,AIGTSGLNEQF
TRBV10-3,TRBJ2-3,AIGDRLSVADTQY
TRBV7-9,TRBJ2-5,ASSNSLAGGEETQY
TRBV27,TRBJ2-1,ASSLFGTGVFYSYNEQF
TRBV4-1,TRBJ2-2,ASSLEGTGYANTGELF
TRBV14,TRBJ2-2,ASSYKAGWKTGELF
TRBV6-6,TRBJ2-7,ASSWRGLNEQY
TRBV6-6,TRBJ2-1,ASRTGQGRYNEQF
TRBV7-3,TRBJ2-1,ASSPGPPYNEQF
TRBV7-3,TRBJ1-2,ASSLNRGGGYT
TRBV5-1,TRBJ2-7,ASSSTGFGEQY
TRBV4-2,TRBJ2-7,ASSPSPFSEQY
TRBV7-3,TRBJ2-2,ASSLLAGGPGTGELF
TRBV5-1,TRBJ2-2,ASSPSRNTGELF
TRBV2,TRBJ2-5,ASGTTSWTQY
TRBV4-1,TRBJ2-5,ASSFGLVETQY
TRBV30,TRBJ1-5,AWSVRGGNQPQH
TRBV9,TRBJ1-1,ASSPPMNTEAF
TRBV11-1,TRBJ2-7,AFAASGGAYEQY
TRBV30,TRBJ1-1,AWTSQGITEAF
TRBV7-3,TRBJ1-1,ASSRDRGTEAF
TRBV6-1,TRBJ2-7,ASSLRLAEWYEQY
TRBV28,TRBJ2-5,ASSPLQETQY
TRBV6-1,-,ASKGQFNTGELF
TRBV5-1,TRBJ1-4,ASMLEGAGEKLF
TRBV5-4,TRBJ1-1,ASSFLQWNTEAF
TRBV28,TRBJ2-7,ASRPSGSSAYEQY
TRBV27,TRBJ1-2,ASSLSSGYANYGYT
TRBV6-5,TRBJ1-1,ASGHKWNTEAF
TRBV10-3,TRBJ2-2,AISGLGTGTNTGELF
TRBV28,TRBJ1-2,AIRDRGSRGYGYT
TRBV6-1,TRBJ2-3,ASSGNPGSTDTQY
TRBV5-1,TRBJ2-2,ASSLPGQGNTGELF
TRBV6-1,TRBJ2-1,ASRQYNEQF
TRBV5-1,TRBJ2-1,ASSSPPFSGTELYNEQF
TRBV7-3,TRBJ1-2,ASSLDGGNYGYT
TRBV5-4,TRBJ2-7,ASSLGGQPSYEQY
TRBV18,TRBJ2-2,ASSLRDSSNTGELF
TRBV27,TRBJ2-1,ASSLLAGVNNEQF
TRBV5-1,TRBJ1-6,ASSLSKGDNSPLH
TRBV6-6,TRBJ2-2,ASSYSGSFTGELF
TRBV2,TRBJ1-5,ASSTGFGNQPQH
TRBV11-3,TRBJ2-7,ASSSGPGGPYEQY
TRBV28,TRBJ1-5,ASSFPTRTGGIQRNQPQH